These T cell receptor beta chains were read from a single sample in a study of blood T cell repertoires in COVID-19. Sequenced by immunoSEQ multiplex PCR; TCRdb stores in-frame clones only, minus some. This table has 300,000 to 450,000 clones, 85% appearing once. Sequencing input: peripheral blood. The receptor source for this set is a woman aged 18-35 years with acute or convalescent COVID-19. Each CDR3 is given with its conserved first and last residue. The D gene is left open where the match is weak. Clone size is shown for a subset of rows, as once, few, many or a class of expanded clone.

abundance | j_gene | v_gene | d_gene | CDR3aa | CDR3nt
- | TRBJ2-3 | TRBV5-1 | - | CASSYTTPDQGGSTDTQYF | TGCGCCAGCAGCTATACTACACCGGACCAGGGGGGATCCACAGATACGCAGTATTTT
- | TRBJ2-7 | TRBV9 | - | CASNTGGTASYEQYF | TGTGCCAGCAACACTGGAGGGACAGCCTCCTACGAGCAGTACTTC
many | TRBJ2-7 | TRBV5-1 | - | CASSLGGGTSYEQYF | TGCGCCAGCAGCTTGGGAGGCGGGACCTCCTACGAGCAGTACTTC
once | TRBJ2-5 | TRBV27 | TRBD1 | CASSLDRTQETQYF | TGTGCCAGCAGTTTGGACAGGACCCAAGAGACCCAGTACTTC
- | TRBJ2-7 | TRBV5-1 | - | CASSLGRDYEQYF | TGCGCCAGCAGCTTGGGCCGGGACTACGAGCAGTACTTC
- | TRBJ1-3 | TRBV11-2 | - | CASSWSAVENPSGNTIYF | TGTGCCAGCAGCTGGAGCGCGGTGGAGAACCCCTCTGGAAACACCATATATTTT
- | TRBJ1-5 | TRBV30 | - | CAWNAGGSNQPQHF | TGTGCCTGGAACGCCGGGGGTAGCAATCAGCCCCAGCATTTT
- | TRBJ1-2 | TRBV2 | TRBD1 | CASIVVGTVRGYTF | TGTGCCAGCATCGTAGTAGGGACAGTGCGTGGCTACACCTTC
- | TRBJ1-1 | TRBV7-9 | TRBD1 | CASSPQTGGLNTEAFF | TGTGCCAGCAGCCCTCAGACAGGGGGCTTGAACACTGAAGCTTTCTTT
- | TRBJ2-5 | TRBV11-2 | - | CASSLDEERHPGVETQYF | TGTGCCAGCAGCTTAGATGAAGAGAGACACCCGGGGGTAGAGACCCAGTACTTC
- | TRBJ1-2 | TRBV28 | - | CASSLPVVSRGYTF | TGTGCCAGCAGTTTACCCGTTGTTTCGAGGGGCTACACCTTC
- | TRBJ1-2 | TRBV3-1/TRBV3-2 | - | CASSQEWGDGYTF | TGTGCCAGCAGCCAAGAATGGGGAGATGGCTACACCTTC
- | TRBJ1-3 | TRBV28 | - | CASSFLAGNTIYF | TGTGCCAGCAGTTTTTTAGCTGGAAACACCATATATTTT
once | TRBJ1-4 | TRBV27 | - | CASSSGDEKLFF | TGTGCCAGCAGTTCAGGGGATGAAAAACTGTTTTTT
- | TRBJ2-3 | TRBV27 | - | CASSLPGAPDTQYF | TGTGCCAGCAGTTTACCCGGTGCTCCAGATACGCAGTATTTT
- | TRBJ1-2 | TRBV5-1 | - | CASSPQPSTGLYGYTF | TGCGCCAGCAGCCCTCAGCCTTCGACGGGACTTTATGGCTACACCTTC
- | TRBJ1-2 | TRBV4-2 | TRBD1 | CASSARDRVSGYTF | TGTGCCAGCAGCGCCCGGGACAGGGTCTCTGGCTACACCTTC
- | TRBJ1-2 | TRBV30 | - | CAYWRGRNYGYTF | TGTGCCTACTGGAGGGGCAGGAACTATGGCTACACCTTC
- | TRBJ1-1 | TRBV6-6 | TRBD1 | CASSPGQRNTEAFF | TGTGCCAGCAGCCCGGGACAGAGAAACACTGAAGCTTTCTTT
- | TRBJ1-4 | TRBV4-1 | TRBD1 | CASSQDSRGQLNEKLFF | TGCGCCAGCAGCCAAGATAGTAGGGGACAGCTTAATGAAAAACTGTTTTTT
- | TRBJ2-5 | TRBV6-5 | - | CASSFKRSPETQYF | TGTGCCAGCAGTTTTAAGCGTTCCCCGGAGACCCAGTACTTC
- | TRBJ1-2 | TRBV10-3 | - | CAMSRLEQGTDGYTF | TGTGCCATGAGTCGACTTGAACAGGGTACGGATGGCTACACCTTC
- | TRBJ2-1 | TRBV5-6 | - | CASSFLLATMGEQFF | TGTGCCAGCAGCTTTCTTTTAGCGACCATGGGGGAGCAGTTCTTC
- | TRBJ2-3 | TRBV5-1 | - | CASVRVGIDTQYF | TGCGCCAGTGTCAGGGTAGGAATAGATACGCAGTATTTT
- | TRBJ1-1 | TRBV4-1 | TRBD1 | CASSPIEGATYTEAFF | TGCGCCAGCAGCCCTATTGAGGGGGCGACATACACTGAAGCTTTCTTT
- | TRBJ1-3 | TRBV3-1/TRBV3-2 | - | CASSLSLGNTIYF | TGTGCCAGCAGCCTAAGCTTAGGAAACACCATATATTTT
- | TRBJ1-1 | TRBV7-9 | TRBD1 | CASSLGLRGRMVNTEAFF | TGTGCCAGCAGCTTGGGCCTCAGGGGGCGAATGGTAAACACTGAAGCTTTCTTT
- | TRBJ2-7 | TRBV25-1 | - | CASSGVGGAGNEQYF | TGTGCCAGCAGTGGAGTCGGAGGGGCAGGCAACGAGCAGTACTTC
- | TRBJ2-3 | TRBV11-2 | - | CASSYPRGSTDTQYF | TGTGCCAGCAGTTACCCACGGGGAAGCACAGATACGCAGTATTTT
- | TRBJ2-7 | TRBV18 | - | CASSPNTYEQYF | TGTGCCAGCTCCCCGAACACCTACGAGCAGTACTTC
- | TRBJ1-5 | TRBV27 | - | CASSWDMDQPQHF | TGTGCCAGCAGTTGGGACATGGATCAGCCCCAGCATTTT
once | TRBJ1-2 | TRBV19 | TRBD1 | CASYVPGQGNGYGYTF | TGTGCCAGTTATGTCCCGGGACAGGGGAACGGCTATGGCTACACCTTC
- | TRBJ1-6 | TRBV7-9 | TRBD1 | CASSPRDRGPYNSPLHF | TGTGCCAGCAGCCCACGGGACAGGGGCCCCTATAATTCACCCCTCCACTTT
- | TRBJ1-5 | TRBV19 | - | CASSISRASNQPQHF | TGTGCCAGTAGTATTTCCAGGGCTAGCAATCAGCCCCAGCATTTT
few | TRBJ2-1 | TRBV11-3 | - | CASSGRDSGSQNEQFF | TGTGCCAGCAGCGGCCGGGACTCTGGGTCGCAAAATGAGCAGTTCTTC
- | TRBJ2-7 | TRBV30 | - | CAWGLKNEQYF | TGTGCCTGGGGCCTAAAAAACGAGCAGTACTTC
- | TRBJ2-7 | TRBV5-5 | TRBD2 | CASSEGTMGYEQYF | TGTGCCAGCAGCGAAGGGACTATGGGTTACGAGCAGTACTTC